What follows are 27 T cell receptor beta chains derived from one specimen sequenced in a study of cytomegalovirus exposure and HLA in healthy donors. 60 Vbeta and 13 Jbeta primers were used in PCR. The data were produced by immunoSEQ multiplex PCR, yet TCRdb's version contains in-frame clones alone and is incomplete. The data contain around 120,000 clones, roughly 79% of them seen just once; the ten biggest clones take up under 3%. The sample consisted of PBMCs. These receptors were collected from a boy between 2 and 15 years old in good health and CMV-seronegative.

The chain combines TRBV11-2 with TRBJ1-4, with a possible D match to TRBD1 (5 bases). This CDR3 is 16 amino acids long. V was clipped by 5 bases and J by 6 bases, with 19 bases between them. Germline CDR1 and CDR2: SGHAT and FQNNGV. CDR3 sequence reads: CASSLLAGTWHEKLFF. CDR3 in DNA: TGTGCCAGCAGCCTGTTGGCCGGGACTTGGCATGAAAAACTGTTTTTT.

The chain joins TRBV30 to TRBJ1-4; 8 nucleotides align to TRBD1. The J segment lost 6 bases and the V segment lost 1 base, leaving 7 bases of the junction unmatched. The CDR3 consists of 15 residues. Germline-derived CDR1 and CDR2 are GTSNPN and SVGIG (reference sequence). The CDR3 loop reads CAWSGQGRYYEKLFF. In nucleotides, the CDR3 is TGTGCCTGGAGTGGACAGGGGAGGTACTATGAAAAACTGTTTTTT.

This clone was seen a single time. The chain uses TRBV6-5 and TRBJ2-1, with D possibly being TRBD1 (6 bases). The CDR3 is 15 amino acids. Germline loops: CDR1 MNHEY, CDR2 SVGAGI. The V gene lost 2 bases and the J gene lost 8 bases, with 16 bases spanning the gap. The CDR3 loop reads CASSYVPTGPHEQFF. The CDR3 DNA is TGTGCCAGCAGTTACGTCCCCACAGGGCCCCATGAGCAGTTCTTC.

This chain uses TRBV5-1 with TRBJ2-5, with D possibly TRBD1 on 6 matching bases. V shed 4 bases and J shed 4 bases, with 17 bases lying between them. Germline CDR1 reads SGHRS; CDR2 reads YFSETQ. This CDR3 spans 15 amino acids. This CDR3 is CASSLAIGGRETQYF. The CDR3, as DNA: TGCGCCAGCAGCCTGGCGATTGGGGGCCGAGAGACCCAGTACTTC.

The rearrangement uses TRBV5-1 and TRBJ2-1; TRBD2 matches 8 bases. Germline V lookup: CDR1 SGHRS, CDR2 YFSETQ. Germline trimming cut 0 bases from V and 8 bases from J; bases unmatched to any gene: 13. The CDR3 totals 17 residues. As DNA, the CDR3 is TGCGCCAGCAGCTTGGCCCGTCGGGGGGGTCTCGGGGATGAGCAGTTCTTC. This codes for CASSLARRGGLGDEQFF. Full variable domain (outside the CDR3, taken from reference TRBV5-1 and TRBJ2-1): KAGVTQTPRYLIKTRGQQVTLSCSPISGHRSVSWYQQTPGQGLQFLFEYFSETQRNKGNFPGRFSGRQFSNSRSEMNVSTLELGDSALYLCASSLARRGGLGDEQFFGPGTRLTVL.

The rearrangement uses TRBV4-1 and TRBJ2-3; 15 bases are shared with TRBD2. The germline V gene encodes CDR1 MGHRA and CDR2 YSYEKL. The CDR3 runs to 17 residues. The junction had 9 bases not matched to a gene; V was cut back by 4 bases and J by 7 bases. The CDR3 DNA reads TGCGCCAGCAGCCCCCCTTCGGGACTAGCGGGAGGAAATACGCAGTATTTT. Its translation: CASSPPSGLAGGNTQYF.

On this clone itself: At the DNA level, this CDR3 is encoded by other sequences in the same sample as well. The chain uses TRBV27 and TRBJ1-5; 7 positions match TRBD1. V shed 5 bases and J 5 bases; nucleotides not matched to a gene: 3. The CDR3 has 13 residues. Germline CDR1 reads MNHEY; CDR2 reads SMNVEV (reference sequence). DNA of the CDR3: TGTGCCAGCAGTCTTCAGGGGGATCAGCCCCAGCATTTT. Its protein product is CASSLQGDQPQHF.

The chain uses TRBV9 and TRBJ1-1; the match to TRBD1 covers 9 bases. The CDR3 length is 17 residues. Germline V lookup: CDR1 SGDLS, CDR2 YYNGEE. The junction had 9 bases not matched to a gene; V was cut back by 3 bases and J by 0 bases. The CDR3 DNA follows: TGTGCCAGCAGCGCCGGGACAGGGTCGGACTTGAACACTGAAGCTTTCTTT. This translates into CASSAGTGSDLNTEAFF.

The CDR3 loop reads CASSAAHGEQFF. DNA of the CDR3: TGTGCCAGCAGCGCGGCCCACGGGGAACAGTTCTTC. The chain recombines TRBV6-4 with TRBJ2-1; maybe TRBD2 (5 bases). CDR3 size: 12 residues. Looked up from germline, CDR1 is MRHNA and CDR2 is SNTAGT. Trimming took 6 bases from V and 13 from J, leaving 16 bases between them.

This chain uses TRBV6-6 with TRBJ1-5; D is uncertain. The CDR3 covers 14 residues. Per the germline V gene, CDR1 is MNHNY and CDR2 is SVGAGI (reference sequence). Deletions cut 7 bases from V and 1 base from J, with 11 bases between. CDR3 DNA sequence: TGTGCCAGCATCTCTCAGGTCAGCAATCAGCCCCAGCATTTT. Its translation is CASISQVSNQPQHF.

This clone has just one count. The chain carries TRBV9 and TRBJ1-4, with D possibly matching TRBD1 (5 bases). Germline values: CDR1 SGDLS, CDR2 YYNGEE. Trimming took 3 bases from V and 8 from J, leaving 14 bases between them. The CDR3 extends over 14 amino acids. The DNA of the CDR3 is TGTGCCAGCAGCGCCGACAGAGTACGGGAAAAACTGTTTTTT. It is translated as CASSADRVREKLFF.

A note on this clone: One end of the junction does not line up with germline, which may come from a read error. The V gene is TRBV7-9, the J gene TRBJ1-1; TRBD1 agrees at 7 bases. There are 15 residues in the CDR3. In germline, CDR1 is SEHNR, CDR2 FQNEAQ (reference sequence). DNA of the CDR3: TGTTCCAGCAAGAAGACAGGGATAAGCGGCACTGAAGCTTTCTTT. Its translation: CSSKKTGISGTEAFF.

There are a few counts of this clone. This chain connects TRBV6-5 to TRBJ2-7; 9 bases map to TRBD1. In germline, CDR1 is MNHEY, CDR2 SVGAGI. CDR3 length: 13 residues. Losses at the gene ends were 4 bases for V and 7 bases for J; bases not matched to a gene: 5. This CDR3 reads CASSSGTGREQYF. The CDR3 region has the DNA TGTGCCAGCAGTTCCGGGACAGGGAGGGAGCAGTACTTC.

The chain recombines TRBV5-6 with TRBJ1-5, with D possibly TRBD1 on 5 matching bases. V was cut by 0 bases and J by 5 bases, with 9 bases left in between. The CDR3 runs to 14 residues. Germline values: CDR1 SGHDT, CDR2 YYEEEE. The CDR3 DNA sequence: TGTGCCAGCAGCTTGGGGGGGGATTATCAGCCCCAGCATTTT. It is translated as CASSLGGDYQPQHF.

Judged by abundance, this clone is medium-sized. The chain carries TRBV4-3 and TRBJ1-4, with 8 positions matching TRBD1. CDR1 LGHNA and CDR2 YSLEER come from the germline V gene. The length of the CDR3 is 16 residues. The J segment lost 8 bases and the V segment lost 0 bases, leaving 8 bases of the junction unmatched. The CDR3 loop reads CASSQDGTGSAEKLFF. The CDR3 region has the DNA TGCGCCAGCAGCCAAGATGGGACAGGCTCGGCAGAAAAACTGTTTTTT.

CDR3 region: CASSEWTEGAPLHF. In DNA, the CDR3 is TGTGCCAGCAGTGAATGGACAGAAGGGGCACCCCTCCACTTT. The rearrangement joins TRBV25-1 to TRBJ1-6; D is perhaps TRBD1 (6 bases). Germline values: CDR1 MGHDK, CDR2 SYGVNS. The CDR3 is 14 residues long. The V end lost 1 base, the J end lost 11 bases, and 12 bases lay between the germline ends.

The rearrangement links TRBV7-9 to TRBJ1-5, with a possible D match to TRBD1 (5 bases). The CDR3 totals 13 residues. Germline lookup yields CDR1 SEHNR and CDR2 FQNEAQ (reference sequence). Trimming took off 3 bases at V and 5 bases at J, with 8 bases between the two ends. CDR3 DNA: TGTGCCAGCAGCTTCGGAGGGGATCAGCCCCAGCATTTT. Translating it yields CASSFGGDQPQHF.

This sequence joins TRBV5-4 and TRBJ1-2; D may be TRBD1 (5 bases). Germline V gives CDR1 SGHNT, CDR2 YYREEE (reference sequence). The CDR3 is 15 amino acids. Between the trimmed V and J ends, which lost 2 bases and 8 bases, there was a span of 19 bases. The CDR3: CASSFGGKRAEGYTF. The CDR3 DNA sequence: TGTGCCAGCAGCTTTGGGGGAAAGCGGGCGGAAGGCTACACCTTC.

This chain links TRBV6-5 with TRBJ1-2; possibly TRBD1 for D (6 bases). Germline V gene data show CDR1 as MNHEY and CDR2 as SVGAGI. The CDR3 runs to 15 residues. Deletions cut 2 bases from V and 2 bases from J, with 12 bases between. CDR3 protein: CASSYGGSVNYGYTF. The CDR3 DNA follows: TGTGCCAGCAGTTACGGGGGCAGTGTAAACTATGGCTACACCTTC.

The chain links TRBV6-1 to TRBJ2-5, with 9 bases fitting TRBD1. CDR3 length: 18 amino acids. The V gene's germline CDR1 is MNHNS and CDR2 SASEGT. V was pared by 1 base and J by 5 bases, with 14 bases of the junction left unmatched. This CDR3 reads CASSEDMRTGAVWETQYF. The CDR3 bases are TGTGCCAGCAGTGAAGATATGAGGACAGGGGCTGTATGGGAGACCCAGTACTTC.

Written as DNA, the CDR3 is TGTGCCTGGAGTAGGTGGGAAGGCAGCCGGGAATCCGAAGCTTTCTTT. Translated, it gives CAWSRWEGSRESEAFF. The chain joins TRBV30 to TRBJ1-1, with D hard to call. Germline loops: CDR1 GTSNPN, CDR2 SVGIG (reference sequence). Between the trimmed V and J ends, which lost 2 bases and 8 bases, there was a span of 24 bases. The CDR3 has 16 residues.

The V gene is TRBV5-6, the J gene TRBJ1-6; the D gene is possibly TRBD1 (5 bases). Between the trimmed V and J ends, which lost 4 bases and 16 bases, there was a span of 18 bases. Germline V gives CDR1 SGHDT, CDR2 YYEEEE. The CDR3 consists of 13 residues. In DNA, the CDR3 is TGTGCCAGCAGCGGCGTCGAGGGACTCCTACTCCACTTT. It yields the protein CASSGVEGLLLHF.

This clone was seen a few times. The CDR3 DNA reads as TGCGCCAGCAGCCCAGCAGAGGGGGGGCGTCGGAAGAACACTGAAGCTTTCTTT. The encoded protein is CASSPAEGGRRKNTEAFF. This chain links TRBV4-1 with TRBJ1-1; possibly TRBD1 for D (6 bases). The CDR3 totals 18 residues. V shed 4 bases and J shed 1 base, with 22 bases lying between them. Germline CDR1 MGHRA, CDR2 YSYEKL.

V is TRBV29-1 and J is TRBJ2-6; 11 bases are shared with TRBD1. Germline-derived CDR1 and CDR2 are SQVTM and ANQGSEA. V dropped 0 bases and J dropped 4; count of bases not matched to a gene: 11. The length of the CDR3 is 19 residues. DNA of the CDR3: TGCAGCGTTGAAGAAGGGAGAGGACAGGGGGCGGTGGGGGCCAACGTCCTGACTTTC. Amino acids: CSVEEGRGQGAVGANVLTF.

V gene TRBV4-2 combines with J gene TRBJ2-3, with a weak D call TRBD1 (5 bases). Trimming left V 3 bases short and J 5 bases short, with 12 bases between. CDR1 is LGHNA, CDR2 YNFKEQ, per germline. CDR3 size: 14 residues. CDR3 sequence reads: CASSQGLGKDTQYF. In nucleotides, the CDR3 is TGTGCCAGCAGCCAGGGGCTTGGGAAAGATACGCAGTATTTT.

This rearrangement joins TRBV6-6 to TRBJ1-5, with 8 positions matching TRBD1. Germline values: CDR1 MNHNY, CDR2 SVGAGI (reference sequence). The CDR3 runs 14 residues. Trimming removed 4 bases from V and 2 bases from J; junction bases left unmatched: 1. The CDR3 region has the DNA TGTGCCAGCAGTTCGACAGGGGGCAATCAGCCCCAGCATTTT. This gives the protein CASSSTGGNQPQHF.

This chain joins TRBV11-3 and TRBJ2-2, with D unclear. Trimming pared 5 bases from V and 4 bases from J, leaving 5 bases between. Per germline, CDR1 SGHNT and CDR2 YENEEA. The CDR3 has 12 residues. CDR3 DNA: TGTGCCAGCAGCCCCATCACCGGGGAGCTGTTTTTT. This gives the protein CASSPITGELFF. Using reference TRBV11-3 and TRBJ2-2 for the parts outside the CDR3, the full variable domain is EAGVVQSPRYKIIEKKQPVAFWCNPISGHNTLYWYLQNLGQGPELLIRYENEEAVDDSQLPKDRFSAERLKGVDSTLKIQPAELGDSAVYLCASSPITGELFFGEGSRLTVL.